This paragraph covers one T cell receptor (beta chain) sequence. The antigen is not known. Each CDR3 protein gets one entry in TCRdb, which reprocessed the 5' RACE reads and gives no DNA. This table holds about 390,000 distinct CDR3 sequences. This entry is derived from a study of T cells expressing NK-cell markers. Background on the study: Researchers got TCR beta repertoires out of sorted CD3+CD56+NKG2C+, CD3+CD56+NKG2C- and CD3+CD56-NKG2C+ T cells.

Germline V gene data show CDR1 as SQVTM and CDR2 as ANQGSEA. The CDR3 consists of 14 residues. Findings and caveats of the study: Four donors showed these clonotypes also leading the CD3+CD56-NKG2C+ fraction.

This TCR was recovered from a woman aged 45-65 years in good health. V usage is TRBV29-1 and J usage is TRBJ2-7. Specimen: blood T cells: a sorted CD56 or NKG2C T cell subset, CD4+ or CD8+ T cells, or bulk PBMC T cells (not recorded which). CDR3: CSVAGQRYSYEQYF.